This TCR beta chain was sequenced for a study of CXCR3-negative and CXCR3-positive naive CD8 T cells. The authors prepared UMI-labeled TRB cDNA libraries by 5' RACE. TCRdb re-called the 5' RACE reads; every CDR3 protein appears as one record, without DNA. Recorded for this sample: over 45,000 distinct CDR3 sequences. Germline V gene lookup returns CDR1 LGHNA and CDR2 YNFKEQ. There are 13 residues in the CDR3. The sequence was collected from a human donor in good health. Some clones in this sample may be carry-over from other donors' samples. Input material: memory CD8+ T cells from blood. V gene TRBV4-2 combines with J gene TRBJ2-7. CDR3 sequence reads: CASSQQERYEQYF.